This T cell receptor (beta chain) came from a study of fetal regulatory T cell absence and autoimmunity (dated by TCRdb to about 2017). About the study as a whole: Autoimmunity of the exocrine pancreas was seen in the IPEX patients even though clinical diabetes was absent. Study-wide conclusions, independent of this receptor: Cord blood and pancreas had broadly similar TRB gene family usage, which resembled published neonatal and adult repertoires. The oligoclonal enrichment was interpreted as supporting antigen-driven autoimmunity in the pancreas before birth in IPEX syndrome. The TCR compartment showed significant oligoclonal enrichment in pancreas versus cord blood, with some top clones over 85-fold enriched.

On the immunoSEQ human TCRbeta survey platform, TCRbeta CDR3 regions were amplified and barcoded with a two-step multiplex PCR. Libraries were sequenced on Illumina instruments, and IgH from the same samples was sequenced in parallel. The published analysis was carried out like this. Raw reads were filtered against IMGT V, D, J definitions and binned by a nearest-neighbor algorithm to remove PCR and sequencing errors. A clone was defined by an identical nucleotide sequence, and differential abundance between tissues was tested with a Fisher exact test for each clone at a pFDR threshold of p<0.01. Clones whose frequencies were too low for statistical inference were excluded by a minimum inclusion filter of 10 in either sample. The immunoSEQ Analyzer was used for pairwise clonal comparisons, and IMGT tools were used to assess gene family usage. TCRdb carries this immuneACCESS record with in-frame sequences only. Its versions omit some clonotypes, under half of them owing to an unresolved V gene in the studies checked, with the rest unexplained. The V and J calls and the clone size are those of that table, but D and trimming were determined from the DNA. Recorded for this sample are more than 90,000 clones; 72% of them occurred a single time. The top ten clones comprise just under 2% of the sample.

Genomic DNA obtained from frozen pancreas tissue was processed for repertoire sequencing. The DNeasy Blood and Tissue Kit was used to extract roughly 1.9-3.4 ug of genomic DNA from umbilical cord blood or frozen pancreas. Trimming costs V 0 bases and J 5 bases, and their ends lie 12 bases apart. For CDR1 and CDR2, the germline V gene lists SGDLS and YYNGEE. There are 15 amino acids in the CDR3, from cysteine to phenylalanine inclusive. The CDR3 DNA has 45 bases and is translated from base 1. As for this clone: Its recognized antigen is unknown. Base-call qualities are not available, and no considerably larger clone is one nucleotide away.

The rearrangement joined TRBV9 to TRBJ1-3; TRBD1 is a weak D gene call, 6 bases matching. The TCR was taken from a male donor with IPEX syndrome. The material sequenced was pancreas tissue. In nucleotide form, the sequence is TGTGCCAGCAGCGTAGCAGGGACACGAAGAAACACCATATATTTT. It is translated as CASSVAGTRRNTIYF.